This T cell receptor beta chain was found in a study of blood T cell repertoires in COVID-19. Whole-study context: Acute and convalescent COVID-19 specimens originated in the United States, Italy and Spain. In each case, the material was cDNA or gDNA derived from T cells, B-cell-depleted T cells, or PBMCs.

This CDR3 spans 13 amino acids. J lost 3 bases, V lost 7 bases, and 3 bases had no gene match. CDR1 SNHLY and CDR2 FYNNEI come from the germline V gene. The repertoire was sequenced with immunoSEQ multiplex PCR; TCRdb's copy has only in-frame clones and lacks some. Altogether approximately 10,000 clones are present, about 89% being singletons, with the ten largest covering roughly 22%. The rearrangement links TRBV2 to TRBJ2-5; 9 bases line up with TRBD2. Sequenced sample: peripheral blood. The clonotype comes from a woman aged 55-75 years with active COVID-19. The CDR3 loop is CASKIAGEETQYF. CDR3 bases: TGTGCCAGCAAGATAGCGGGGGAAGAGACCCAGTACTTC.